Listed below are T cell receptor beta chains from one sample, sequenced in a study of blood T cell repertoires in COVID-19. Measured with immunoSEQ multiplex PCR; TCRdb has only the in-frame clones, and not every one. The table has some 250,000 clones, around 81% seen once; the top ten hold roughly 2.9%. The sample consisted of peripheral blood. The receptors derive from a woman aged 55-69 years with active or convalescent COVID-19. The CDR3 runs from the conserved cysteine through the conserved F or W. The order of the fields is CDR3 length, J gene, clone size, D gene, V gene, CDR3 DNA, CDR3 protein. D genes are given only for firm matches. Clone size is not always given. Where it is, it says once, few, many or a class for expanded clones.

cdr3_length: 17; j_call: TRBJ1-3; clone_size: -; d_call: TRBD1; v_call: TRBV18; cdr3_nt: TGTGCCAGCTCACCACCCTTACAGGGGATCAACGGAAACACCATATATTTT; cdr3_aa: CASSPPLQGINGNTIYF
cdr3_length: 14; j_call: TRBJ1-1; clone_size: once; d_call: TRBD1; v_call: TRBV5-8; cdr3_nt: TGTGCCAGCAGCTTACAGGGGCGAAACACTGAAGCTTTCTTT; cdr3_aa: CASSLQGRNTEAFF
cdr3_length: 14; j_call: TRBJ2-7; clone_size: -; d_call: TRBD1; v_call: TRBV5-1; cdr3_nt: TGCGCCAGCAGCTTGCGGGACAGCCCCTACGAGCAGTACTTC; cdr3_aa: CASSLRDSPYEQYF
cdr3_length: 17; j_call: TRBJ2-7; clone_size: -; d_call: TRBD2; v_call: TRBV7-2; cdr3_nt: TGTGCCAGCAGCTTAGATAGCGGGCGGGGGGGCTCCTACGAGCAGTACTTC; cdr3_aa: CASSLDSGRGGSYEQYF
cdr3_length: 15; j_call: TRBJ1-2; clone_size: -; d_call: -; v_call: TRBV9; cdr3_nt: TGTGCCAGCAGCGTAGTAGCTGGGCGGGGCTATGGCTACACCTTC; cdr3_aa: CASSVVAGRGYGYTF
cdr3_length: 17; j_call: TRBJ1-6; clone_size: -; d_call: -; v_call: TRBV7-9; cdr3_nt: TGTGCCAGCAGTGGAAGGGGGACACGGGAATCGGAATCACCCCTCCACTTT; cdr3_aa: CASSGRGTRESESPLHF
cdr3_length: 13; j_call: TRBJ1-1; clone_size: -; d_call: -; v_call: TRBV29-1; cdr3_nt: TGCAGCGCCTACAGGCAAATGAACACTGAAGCTTTCTTT; cdr3_aa: CSAYRQMNTEAFF
cdr3_length: 16; j_call: TRBJ2-7; clone_size: -; d_call: -; v_call: TRBV27; cdr3_nt: TGTGCCAGCAGTCCCATCTTACGAGGGAACTCCTACGAGCAGTACTTC; cdr3_aa: CASSPILRGNSYEQYF
cdr3_length: 20; j_call: TRBJ2-5; clone_size: -; d_call: TRBD2; v_call: TRBV5-1; cdr3_nt: TGCGCCAGCAGCTCACCTGCCCCCGGACTAGCGGGGGATGGCCGAGAGACCCAGTACTTC; cdr3_aa: CASSSPAPGLAGDGRETQYF
cdr3_length: 15; j_call: TRBJ2-7; clone_size: -; d_call: TRBD1; v_call: TRBV6-5; cdr3_nt: TGTGCCAGCAGTTACGTGGACAGGGACCCCTACGAGCAGTACTTC; cdr3_aa: CASSYVDRDPYEQYF
cdr3_length: 13; j_call: TRBJ2-1; clone_size: -; d_call: -; v_call: TRBV19; cdr3_nt: TGTGCCAGTAGTATAGACAGTTACAATGAGCAGTTCTTC; cdr3_aa: CASSIDSYNEQFF
cdr3_length: 14; j_call: TRBJ2-7; clone_size: -; d_call: TRBD1; v_call: TRBV3-1/TRBV3-2; cdr3_nt: TGTGCCAGCAGCCAATATAGGGACAGGGAAGAGCAGTACTTC; cdr3_aa: CASSQYRDREEQYF
cdr3_length: 18; j_call: TRBJ2-5; clone_size: -; d_call: TRBD2; v_call: TRBV18; cdr3_nt: TGTGCCAGCTATTCAAACCCCCGGAGGACTAGCGGAGAAGAGACCCAGTACTTC; cdr3_aa: CASYSNPRRTSGEETQYF
cdr3_length: 13; j_call: TRBJ2-7; clone_size: once; d_call: -; v_call: TRBV27; cdr3_nt: TGTGCCAGCAGTTTCAGGGGACCCTACGAGCAGTACTTC; cdr3_aa: CASSFRGPYEQYF
cdr3_length: 14; j_call: TRBJ1-1; clone_size: -; d_call: -; v_call: TRBV5-1; cdr3_nt: TGCGCCAGCAGCGGAGACGGCCTGAACACTGAAGCTTTCTTT; cdr3_aa: CASSGDGLNTEAFF
cdr3_length: 12; j_call: TRBJ1-5; clone_size: once; d_call: -; v_call: TRBV7-2; cdr3_nt: TGTGCCAGCGGGGGCCGCAATCAGCCCCAGCATTTT; cdr3_aa: CASGGRNQPQHF
cdr3_length: 17; j_call: TRBJ1-6; clone_size: -; d_call: -; v_call: TRBV4-3; cdr3_nt: TGCGCCAGCAGCCGGGAGGCCGGCTTGAGCTATAATTCACCCCTCCACTTT; cdr3_aa: CASSREAGLSYNSPLHF
cdr3_length: 16; j_call: TRBJ1-2; clone_size: once; d_call: -; v_call: TRBV14; cdr3_nt: TGTGCCAGCAGCCAAGATTACCCGGACTTCAACTATGGCTACACCTTC; cdr3_aa: CASSQDYPDFNYGYTF
cdr3_length: 20; j_call: TRBJ1-5; clone_size: -; d_call: TRBD1; v_call: TRBV27; cdr3_nt: TGTGCCAGCAGTTTATCGGGACAGCCCGGGCCGGTATGGGCTAATCAGCCCCAGCATTTT; cdr3_aa: CASSLSGQPGPVWANQPQHF
cdr3_length: 13; j_call: TRBJ2-7; clone_size: -; d_call: -; v_call: TRBV10-2; cdr3_nt: TGCGCCAGCAGGGAGGCCGGCCGGGACGAGCAGTACTTC; cdr3_aa: CASREAGRDEQYF
cdr3_length: 15; j_call: TRBJ1-2; clone_size: -; d_call: -; v_call: TRBV6-6; cdr3_nt: TGTGCCAGCATCAGGGGTCAAGACACCGGCTATGGCTACACCTTC; cdr3_aa: CASIRGQDTGYGYTF
cdr3_length: 15; j_call: TRBJ2-2; clone_size: -; d_call: TRBD2; v_call: TRBV5-6; cdr3_nt: TGTGCCAGCAGCCGACCGGCTAGCGGGGGGTCGGAGCTGTTTTTT; cdr3_aa: CASSRPASGGSELFF
cdr3_length: 13; j_call: TRBJ2-7; clone_size: few; d_call: -; v_call: TRBV19; cdr3_nt: TGTGCCAGTATGGACAGCAACTTCTACGAGCAGTACTTC; cdr3_aa: CASMDSNFYEQYF
cdr3_length: 15; j_call: TRBJ2-5; clone_size: -; d_call: -; v_call: TRBV7-6; cdr3_nt: TGTGCCAGCAGCCGGAGAGGGCGGGTCATTGAGACCCAGTACTTC; cdr3_aa: CASSRRGRVIETQYF
cdr3_length: 14; j_call: TRBJ2-1; clone_size: -; d_call: -; v_call: TRBV7-9; cdr3_nt: TGTGCCAGCAGCCCCCTATTTGGTGGCAATGAGCAGTTCTTC; cdr3_aa: CASSPLFGGNEQFF
cdr3_length: 14; j_call: TRBJ2-1; clone_size: -; d_call: TRBD2; v_call: TRBV14; cdr3_nt: TGTGCCAGCAGCCACGGGGGGGGGTACAATGAGCAGTTCTTC; cdr3_aa: CASSHGGGYNEQFF
cdr3_length: 16; j_call: TRBJ1-2; clone_size: -; d_call: TRBD1; v_call: TRBV4-2; cdr3_nt: TGTGCCAGCAGCCAAAATCCTACCGGGACAGGGTATGGCTACACCTTC; cdr3_aa: CASSQNPTGTGYGYTF
cdr3_length: 15; j_call: TRBJ1-5; clone_size: -; d_call: -; v_call: TRBV20-1; cdr3_nt: TGCAGTGCTAGTGCCAGGGAAGGGTTTAATCAGCCCCAGCATTTT; cdr3_aa: CSASAREGFNQPQHF
cdr3_length: 14; j_call: TRBJ2-5; clone_size: -; d_call: TRBD2; v_call: TRBV6-5; cdr3_nt: TGTGCCAGCGCGAGCGGGGGAGGTGTTGAGACCCAGTACTTC; cdr3_aa: CASASGGGVETQYF
cdr3_length: 16; j_call: TRBJ2-1; clone_size: once; d_call: -; v_call: TRBV18; cdr3_nt: TGTGCCAGCTCACCACAAGGAGCAAATCCCTTCGGCGAGCAGTTCTTC; cdr3_aa: CASSPQGANPFGEQFF
cdr3_length: 14; j_call: TRBJ2-1; clone_size: -; d_call: -; v_call: TRBV7-3; cdr3_nt: TGTGCCAGCAGCTTCGACAGCTCCTACAATGAGCAGTTCTTC; cdr3_aa: CASSFDSSYNEQFF
cdr3_length: 13; j_call: TRBJ2-5; clone_size: -; d_call: -; v_call: TRBV5-6; cdr3_nt: TGTGCCAGCAGCTTAGCAGGGGTAGAGACCCAGTACTTC; cdr3_aa: CASSLAGVETQYF
cdr3_length: 15; j_call: TRBJ2-7; clone_size: -; d_call: TRBD2; v_call: TRBV6-2/TRBV6-3; cdr3_nt: TGTGCCAGCAGTTACGCCAGCGGGGGGCCCTACGAGCAGTACTTC; cdr3_aa: CASSYASGGPYEQYF
cdr3_length: 15; j_call: TRBJ2-1; clone_size: -; d_call: TRBD2; v_call: TRBV4-2; cdr3_nt: TGTGCCAGCAGCCAACTAGCGGGGGCTGCGAATGAGCAGTTCTTC; cdr3_aa: CASSQLAGAANEQFF
cdr3_length: 15; j_call: TRBJ2-7; clone_size: -; d_call: TRBD1; v_call: TRBV7-2; cdr3_nt: TGTGCCAGCAGCCCCGGGACAGGTGGTTACTACGAGCAGTACTTC; cdr3_aa: CASSPGTGGYYEQYF
cdr3_length: 15; j_call: TRBJ2-3; clone_size: -; d_call: TRBD2; v_call: TRBV7-3; cdr3_nt: TGTGCCAGCAGCTTTGGACTAGCGGGGGCAGATACGCAGTATTTT; cdr3_aa: CASSFGLAGADTQYF
cdr3_length: 15; j_call: TRBJ1-4; clone_size: -; d_call: TRBD1; v_call: TRBV2; cdr3_nt: TGTGCCAGCCGGACAGGGGGCGCGGCTAATGAAAAACTGTTTTTT; cdr3_aa: CASRTGGAANEKLFF
cdr3_length: 16; j_call: TRBJ1-1; clone_size: -; d_call: TRBD1; v_call: TRBV11-1; cdr3_nt: TGTGCCAGCAGCCACATGAGGACAGGGGGAAACACTGAAGCTTTCTTT; cdr3_aa: CASSHMRTGGNTEAFF
cdr3_length: 13; j_call: TRBJ2-2; clone_size: -; d_call: -; v_call: TRBV11-2; cdr3_nt: TGTGCGGTAGGCTGGGGGCGTGACGGGGAGCTGTTTTTT; cdr3_aa: CAVGWGRDGELFF
cdr3_length: 15; j_call: TRBJ2-5; clone_size: -; d_call: TRBD2; v_call: TRBV3-1/TRBV3-2; cdr3_nt: TGTGCCAGCAGCCGAGCGGGAGGGGCTTGGGAGACCCAGTACTTC; cdr3_aa: CASSRAGGAWETQYF
cdr3_length: 15; j_call: TRBJ1-2; clone_size: -; d_call: -; v_call: TRBV21-1; cdr3_nt: TGTGCCAGCAGCACCGGACAGAAGAATAACTATGGCTACACCTTC; cdr3_aa: CASSTGQKNNYGYTF
cdr3_length: 14; j_call: TRBJ1-5; clone_size: few; d_call: -; v_call: TRBV19; cdr3_nt: TGTGCCAGTACAAAACAGTTCACCAATCAGCCCCAGCATTTT; cdr3_aa: CASTKQFTNQPQHF
cdr3_length: 14; j_call: TRBJ2-2; clone_size: -; d_call: TRBD2; v_call: TRBV29-1; cdr3_nt: TGCAGCGTGGTTCGAGCGGGGGTACCCGGGGAGCTGTTTTTT; cdr3_aa: CSVVRAGVPGELFF
cdr3_length: 15; j_call: TRBJ1-3; clone_size: few; d_call: -; v_call: TRBV5-6; cdr3_nt: TGTGCCAGCAGCTTGGGGACAGTTGCTGGAAACACCATATATTTT; cdr3_aa: CASSLGTVAGNTIYF
cdr3_length: 17; j_call: TRBJ1-3; clone_size: -; d_call: TRBD1; v_call: TRBV11-2; cdr3_nt: TGTGCCAGCAGCTTACGAGGGACAGGGGGCCCTGGAAACACCATATATTTT; cdr3_aa: CASSLRGTGGPGNTIYF
cdr3_length: 14; j_call: TRBJ1-2; clone_size: -; d_call: TRBD1; v_call: TRBV11-2; cdr3_nt: TGTGCCAGCAGCTCCCTGGCAGGGGGCTATGGCTACACCTTC; cdr3_aa: CASSSLAGGYGYTF
cdr3_length: 16; j_call: TRBJ1-4; clone_size: -; d_call: -; v_call: TRBV5-1; cdr3_nt: TGCGCCAGCAGCTCCATGGGGGACACCCGTAATGAAAAACTGTTTTTT; cdr3_aa: CASSSMGDTRNEKLFF
cdr3_length: 12; j_call: TRBJ2-5; clone_size: -; d_call: -; v_call: TRBV15; cdr3_nt: TGTGCCACCAGCAGACAGGGAGAGACCCAGTACTTC; cdr3_aa: CATSRQGETQYF
cdr3_length: 16; j_call: TRBJ2-1; clone_size: -; d_call: -; v_call: TRBV7-3; cdr3_nt: TGTGCCAGCAGCTTAACGTCGGGCGGGGCTTACAATGAGCAGTTCTTC; cdr3_aa: CASSLTSGGAYNEQFF
cdr3_length: 14; j_call: TRBJ2-7; clone_size: -; d_call: -; v_call: TRBV27; cdr3_nt: TGTGCCAGCAGGGAGACAGTCACTACCTACGAGCAGTACTTC; cdr3_aa: CASRETVTTYEQYF
cdr3_length: 16; j_call: TRBJ2-1; clone_size: -; d_call: TRBD1; v_call: TRBV7-6; cdr3_nt: TGTGCCAGCAGCTCACAGGGGGCAGGAGGCTACAATGAGCAGTTCTTC; cdr3_aa: CASSSQGAGGYNEQFF
cdr3_length: 16; j_call: TRBJ2-1; clone_size: -; d_call: TRBD2; v_call: TRBV4-3; cdr3_nt: TGCGCCAGCAGCCAGTACAGCGGGGGGGACTGGGATGAGCAGTTCTTC; cdr3_aa: CASSQYSGGDWDEQFF
cdr3_length: 13; j_call: TRBJ2-3; clone_size: -; d_call: -; v_call: TRBV12-3/TRBV12-4; cdr3_nt: TGTGCCAGCAGTTTAGTACGGGCAGATACGCAGTATTTT; cdr3_aa: CASSLVRADTQYF
cdr3_length: 15; j_call: TRBJ2-4; clone_size: -; d_call: -; v_call: TRBV6-5; cdr3_nt: TGTGCCAGCGCCGACGCCCCCGGGGCCAAAAACATTCAGTACTTC; cdr3_aa: CASADAPGAKNIQYF
cdr3_length: 14; j_call: TRBJ1-1; clone_size: -; d_call: -; v_call: TRBV6-5; cdr3_nt: TGTGCCAGCAGTCCCGGGAGAAGGGAGACTGAAGCTTTCTTT; cdr3_aa: CASSPGRRETEAFF